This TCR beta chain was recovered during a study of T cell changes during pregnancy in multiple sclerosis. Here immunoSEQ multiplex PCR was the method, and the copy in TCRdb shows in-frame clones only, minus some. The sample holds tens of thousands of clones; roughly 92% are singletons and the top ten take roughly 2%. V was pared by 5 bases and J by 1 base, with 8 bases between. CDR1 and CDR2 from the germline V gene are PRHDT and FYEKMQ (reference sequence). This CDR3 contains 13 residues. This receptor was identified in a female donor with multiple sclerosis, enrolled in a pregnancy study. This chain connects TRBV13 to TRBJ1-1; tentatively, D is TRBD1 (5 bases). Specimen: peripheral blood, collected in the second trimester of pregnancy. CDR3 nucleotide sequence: TGTGCCAGCAGCCCCCAGGGGAACACTGAAGCTTTCTTT. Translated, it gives CASSPQGNTEAFF.